This T cell receptor (beta chain) was profiled in a study of T cell changes during pregnancy in multiple sclerosis. Trimming removed 4 bases at V and 6 bases at J, with 11 bases between. Per the germline V gene, CDR1 is SGHRS and CDR2 is YFSETQ. This CDR3 comprises 13 residues. Only in-frame clones appear in the TCRdb table, and some are missing; sequencing was by immunoSEQ multiplex PCR. The sample consists of fewer than 60,000 clones, about 91% of them appearing once. This receptor was obtained from a female donor in good health, enrolled as a control in a pregnancy study. This chain connects TRBV5-1 to TRBJ2-1; possibly TRBD2 for D (5 bases). The source material was peripheral blood, sampled after pregnancy. The CDR3 loop is CASSRGLGNEQFF. The DNA for the CDR3 is TGCGCCAGCAGCCGAGGACTGGGCAATGAGCAGTTCTTC.